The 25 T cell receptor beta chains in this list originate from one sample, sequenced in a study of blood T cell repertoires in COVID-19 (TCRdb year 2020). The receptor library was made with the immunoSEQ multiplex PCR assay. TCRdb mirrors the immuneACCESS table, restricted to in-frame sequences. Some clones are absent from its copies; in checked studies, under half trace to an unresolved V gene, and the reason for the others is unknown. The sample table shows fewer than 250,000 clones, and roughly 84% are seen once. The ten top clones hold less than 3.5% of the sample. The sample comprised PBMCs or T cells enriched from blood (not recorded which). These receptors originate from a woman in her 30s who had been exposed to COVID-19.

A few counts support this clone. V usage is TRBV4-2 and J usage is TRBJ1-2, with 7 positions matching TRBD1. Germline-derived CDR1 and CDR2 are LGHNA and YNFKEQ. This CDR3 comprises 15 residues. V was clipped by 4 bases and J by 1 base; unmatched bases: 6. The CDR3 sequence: CASSRRTGDNYGYTF. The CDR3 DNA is TGTGCCAGCAGCCGGCGGACAGGCGATAACTATGGCTACACCTTC.

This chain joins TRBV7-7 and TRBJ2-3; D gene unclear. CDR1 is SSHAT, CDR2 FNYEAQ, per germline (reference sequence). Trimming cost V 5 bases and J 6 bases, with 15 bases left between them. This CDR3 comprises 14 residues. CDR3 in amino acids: CASSPSPLSDTQYF. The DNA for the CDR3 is TGTGCCAGCAGCCCCTCCCCCCTTTCGGATACGCAGTATTTT.

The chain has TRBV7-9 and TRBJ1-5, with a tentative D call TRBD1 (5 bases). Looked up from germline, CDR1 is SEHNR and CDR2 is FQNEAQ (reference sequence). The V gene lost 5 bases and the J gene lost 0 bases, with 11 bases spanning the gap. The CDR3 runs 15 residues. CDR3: CASSPTGVSNQPQHF. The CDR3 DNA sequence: TGTGCCAGCAGCCCAACAGGTGTTAGCAATCAGCCCCAGCATTTT.

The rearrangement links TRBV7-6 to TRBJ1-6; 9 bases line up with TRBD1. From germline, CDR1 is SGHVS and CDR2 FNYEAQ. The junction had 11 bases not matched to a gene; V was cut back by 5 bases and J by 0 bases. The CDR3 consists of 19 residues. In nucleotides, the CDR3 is TGTGCCAGCAGCGCTACGGGACAGGGCACAAGCTCCTATAATTCACCCCTCCACTTT. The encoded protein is CASSATGQGTSSYNSPLHF.

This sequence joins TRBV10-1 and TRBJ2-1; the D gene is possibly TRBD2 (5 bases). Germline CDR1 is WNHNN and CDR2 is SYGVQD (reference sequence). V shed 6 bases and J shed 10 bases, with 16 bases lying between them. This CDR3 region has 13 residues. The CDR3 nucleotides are TGCGCCAGCAGGAGGAGCGGTAGTGAGGAGCAGTTCTTC. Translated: CASRRSGSEEQFF.

The CDR3 DNA is TGTGCCAGCAGTTACTCCGTTGGTAGTTCTGGAAACACCATATATTTT. Encoded protein: CASSYSVGSSGNTIYF. The chain joins TRBV6-5 to TRBJ1-3; the D is unclear. Germline CDR1 and CDR2: MNHEY and SVGAGI. The CDR3 length is 16 residues. V was clipped by 0 bases and J by 1 base, with 10 bases between them.

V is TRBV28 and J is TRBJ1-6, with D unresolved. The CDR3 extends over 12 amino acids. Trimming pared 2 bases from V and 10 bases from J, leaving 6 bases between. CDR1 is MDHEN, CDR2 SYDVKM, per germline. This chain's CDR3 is CASSLVVSPLHF. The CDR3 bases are TGTGCCAGCAGTTTAGTAGTCTCACCCCTCCACTTT.

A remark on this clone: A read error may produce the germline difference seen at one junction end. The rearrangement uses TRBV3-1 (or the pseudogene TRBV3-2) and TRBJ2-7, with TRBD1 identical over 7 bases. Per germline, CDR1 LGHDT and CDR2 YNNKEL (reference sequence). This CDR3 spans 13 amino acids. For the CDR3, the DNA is TGTGCCAGCAGCTCTTCACCCGGGACAGAGCTACGATTC. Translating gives CASSSSPGTELRF.

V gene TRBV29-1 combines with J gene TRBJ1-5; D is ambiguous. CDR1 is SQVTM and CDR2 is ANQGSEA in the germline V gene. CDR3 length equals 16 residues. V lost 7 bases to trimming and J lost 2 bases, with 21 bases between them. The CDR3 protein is CSDPLVRGRGNQPQHF. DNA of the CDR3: TGCAGCGACCCCCTGGTACGGGGAAGGGGCAATCAGCCCCAGCATTTT.

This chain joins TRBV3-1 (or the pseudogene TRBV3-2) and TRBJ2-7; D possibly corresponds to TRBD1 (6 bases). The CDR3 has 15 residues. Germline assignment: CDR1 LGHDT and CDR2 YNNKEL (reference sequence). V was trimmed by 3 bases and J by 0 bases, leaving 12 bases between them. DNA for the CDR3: TGTGCCAGCAGCCAGGCAACAGGGTTCTCCTACGAGCAGTACTTC. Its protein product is CASSQATGFSYEQYF.

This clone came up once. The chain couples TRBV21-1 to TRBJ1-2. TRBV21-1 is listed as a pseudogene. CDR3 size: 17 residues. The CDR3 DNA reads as TGTGCCAGCAGCAAATTTCGGGGGGCGGGTTGGGATGATGGCTACACCTTC. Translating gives CASSKFRGAGWDDGYTF.

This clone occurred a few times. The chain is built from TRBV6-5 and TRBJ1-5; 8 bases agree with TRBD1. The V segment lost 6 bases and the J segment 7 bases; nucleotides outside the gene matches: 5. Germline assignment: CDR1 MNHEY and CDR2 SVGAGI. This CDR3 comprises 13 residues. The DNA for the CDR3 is TGTGCCAGCAGCCCGCAGGGGGCACAGCCCCAGCATTTT. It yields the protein CASSPQGAQPQHF.

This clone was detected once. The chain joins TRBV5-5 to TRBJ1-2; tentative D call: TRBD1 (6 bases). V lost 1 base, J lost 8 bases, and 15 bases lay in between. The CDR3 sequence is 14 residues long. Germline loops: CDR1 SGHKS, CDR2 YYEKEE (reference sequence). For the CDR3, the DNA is TGTGCCAGCAGCTTGCGCAGGGGAGAGAAAGGCTACACCTTC. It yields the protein CASSLRRGEKGYTF.

The CDR3 bases are TGTGCCAGTACACCAGGGGGTGAGGCTTTCTTT. This sequence encodes CASTPGGEAFF. J is TRBJ1-1 and V is TRBV19; 7 bases align to TRBD1. The CDR3 totals 11 residues. In germline, CDR1 is LNHDA, CDR2 SQIVND (reference sequence). Trimming cost V 7 bases and J 11 bases; bases outside gene matches: 7.

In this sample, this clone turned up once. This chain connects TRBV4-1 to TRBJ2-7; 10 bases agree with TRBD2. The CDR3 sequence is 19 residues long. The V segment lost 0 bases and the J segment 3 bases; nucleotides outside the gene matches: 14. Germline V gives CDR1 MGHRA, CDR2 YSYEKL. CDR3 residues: CASSQDDVSGGAVFYEQYF. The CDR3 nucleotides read TGCGCCAGCAGCCAAGACGACGTAAGCGGGGGGGCTGTTTTCTACGAGCAGTACTTC.

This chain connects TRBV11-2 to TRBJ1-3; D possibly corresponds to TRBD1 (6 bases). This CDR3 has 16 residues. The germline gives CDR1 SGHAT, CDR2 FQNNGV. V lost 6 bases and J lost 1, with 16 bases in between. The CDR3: CASRINWGLSGNTIYF. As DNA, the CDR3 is TGTGCCAGCAGGATAAACTGGGGGCTTTCTGGAAACACCATATATTTT.

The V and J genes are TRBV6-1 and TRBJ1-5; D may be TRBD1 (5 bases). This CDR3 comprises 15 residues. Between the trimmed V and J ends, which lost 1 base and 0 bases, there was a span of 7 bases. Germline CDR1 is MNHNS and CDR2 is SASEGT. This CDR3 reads CASSEGTFSNQPQHF. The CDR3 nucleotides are TGTGCCAGCAGTGAAGGGACATTTAGCAATCAGCCCCAGCATTTT.

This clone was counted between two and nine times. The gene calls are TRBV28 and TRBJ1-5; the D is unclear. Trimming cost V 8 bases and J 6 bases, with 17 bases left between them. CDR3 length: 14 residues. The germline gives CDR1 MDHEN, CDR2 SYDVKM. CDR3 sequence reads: CASGGGPLGQPQHF. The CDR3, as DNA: TGTGCCAGCGGTGGAGGTCCTCTCGGTCAGCCCCAGCATTTT.

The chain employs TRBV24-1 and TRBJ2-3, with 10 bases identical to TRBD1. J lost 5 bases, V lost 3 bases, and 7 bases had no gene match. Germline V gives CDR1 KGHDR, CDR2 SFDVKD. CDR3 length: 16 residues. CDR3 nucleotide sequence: TGTGCCACCAGTGATGCCGGGACAGGGGAGGAAGATACGCAGTATTTT. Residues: CATSDAGTGEEDTQYF.

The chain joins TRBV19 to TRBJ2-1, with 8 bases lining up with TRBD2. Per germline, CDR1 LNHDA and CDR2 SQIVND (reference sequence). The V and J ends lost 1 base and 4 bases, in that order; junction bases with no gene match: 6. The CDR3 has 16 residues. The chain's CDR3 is CASSIAYGGVYNEQFF. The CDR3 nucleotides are TGTGCCAGTAGTATAGCCTACGGGGGGGTATACAATGAGCAGTTCTTC.

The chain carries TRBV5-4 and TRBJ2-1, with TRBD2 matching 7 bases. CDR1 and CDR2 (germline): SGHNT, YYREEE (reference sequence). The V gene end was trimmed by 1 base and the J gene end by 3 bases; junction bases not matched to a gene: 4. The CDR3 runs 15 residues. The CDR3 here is CASSLPGGNYNEQFF. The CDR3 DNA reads TGTGCCAGCAGCTTGCCGGGGGGAAACTACAATGAGCAGTTCTTC.

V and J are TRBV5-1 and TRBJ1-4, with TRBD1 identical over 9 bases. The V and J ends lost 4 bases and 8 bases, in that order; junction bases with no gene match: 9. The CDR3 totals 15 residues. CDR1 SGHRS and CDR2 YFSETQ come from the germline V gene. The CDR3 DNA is TGCGCCAGCAGCGTTGGACAGGGGAAGAACGAAAAACTGTTTTTT. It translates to CASSVGQGKNEKLFF. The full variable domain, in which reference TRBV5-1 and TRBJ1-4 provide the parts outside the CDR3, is KAGVTQTPRYLIKTRGQQVTLSCSPISGHRSVSWYQQTPGQGLQFLFEYFSETQRNKGNFPGRFSGRQFSNSRSEMNVSTLELGDSALYLCASSVGQGKNEKLFFGSGTQLSVL.

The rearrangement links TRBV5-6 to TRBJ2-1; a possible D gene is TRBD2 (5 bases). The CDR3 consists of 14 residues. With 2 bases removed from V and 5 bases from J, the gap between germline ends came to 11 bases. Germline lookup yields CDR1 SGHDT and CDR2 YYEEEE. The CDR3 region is CASSFVGGHNEQFF. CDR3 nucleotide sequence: TGTGCCAGCAGCTTTGTAGGAGGCCACAATGAGCAGTTCTTC.

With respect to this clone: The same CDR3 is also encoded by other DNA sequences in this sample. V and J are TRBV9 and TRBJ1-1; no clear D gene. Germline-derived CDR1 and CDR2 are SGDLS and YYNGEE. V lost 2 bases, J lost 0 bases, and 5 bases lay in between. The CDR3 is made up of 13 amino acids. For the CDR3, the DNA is TGTGCCAGCAGCGTGGAGATGAACACTGAAGCTTTCTTT. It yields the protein CASSVEMNTEAFF.

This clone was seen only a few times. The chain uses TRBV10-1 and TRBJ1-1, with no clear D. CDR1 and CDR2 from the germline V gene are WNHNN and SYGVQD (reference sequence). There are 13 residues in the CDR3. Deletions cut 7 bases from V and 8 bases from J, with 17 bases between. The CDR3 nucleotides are TGCGCCAGCAAGAGCTCGCCTGGCGGGGAAGCTTTCTTT. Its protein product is CASKSSPGGEAFF.